This T cell receptor beta chain comes out of a study of glioma-infiltrating T cells. Whole-study results and caveats: Tissue and blood shared very few CDR3 sequences. Tissue-blood divergence was below expectation in non-neoplastic patients, above in gliomas.

Remarks on this clonotype: What it binds is unknown.

TCR alpha and beta CDR3 regions were amplified from RNA using iRepertoire nested multiplex PCR. Input was roughly 85-450 ng of tissue mRNA or PBMC total RNA. TCRdb reanalysed the multiplex PCR reads using MiXCR and keeps one entry per CDR3 protein. The sample lists 85,000 to 110,000 distinct CDR3 sequences, about 30% occurring once. Trimming took 5 bases from V and 1 from J, leaving 11 bases between them. Germline V gene sequence: CDR1 LGHNT, CDR2 FRNRAP. The CDR3 loop spans 14 amino acids. The sample taken for sequencing was glioma tissue, nonneoplastic brain tissue, or PBMCs (not recorded which). The V call is TRBV12-5, the J call TRBJ2-5; D is unclear. The clonotype was recovered from a human donor with low-grade glioma or glioblastoma, undergoing nonglioma brain surgery, or in good health (not recorded which). The CDR3 nucleotides read TGTGCTAGTGGTCCTCCGGACGGCCAAGAGACCCAGTACTTC. Translated, it gives CASGPPDGQETQYF.